This T cell receptor beta chain was obtained from a study of spatial heterogeneity in lung cancer (dated by TCRdb to between 2019 and 2020). Background for the entire study: More beta-chain than alpha-chain transcripts were consistently detected, likely reflecting higher beta-chain transcript abundance. The study quantitatively compared TCR alpha and beta repertoires across multiple tumor regions, matched nontumor lung and blood in non-small cell lung cancer. At surgery, 220 tumor regions, 61 to 75 matched nontumor lung samples and more than 55 PBMC samples were TCR-sequenced for both alpha and beta chains. In tumor regions, TCR transcript counts showed a strong correlation with a T cell transcriptional module score from matched bulk RNA-seq. TCR repertoire features were related to nonsynonymous mutation counts determined by whole-exome sequencing of tumor tissue. In the raw uncorrected reads, each unique combination of TCR and UMI appeared on average more than ten times. Beyond this particular receptor, the publication reports: Counts of ubiquitous and regional expanded TCRs correlated with counts of ubiquitous and regional nonsynonymous mutations, respectively. Additional single-cell paired TCR alpha and beta sequencing was considered necessary to confirm, at a functional level, the hypothesis that regional TCRs recognize regional mutations. The tumor nonsynonymous mutation count correlated with the number of expanded alpha and beta TCRs within the tumor. TCR-seq coverage of tumor T cells was estimated at only 7% to 8% for alpha chains and 13% for beta chains.

V is cut by 3 bases and J by 4 bases, and the space between the germline ends is 11 bases. The CDR3 has 14 amino acids, counting the end cysteine and phenylalanine. Just CDR3 DNA is preserved here, 42 bases in frame from base 1. CDR1 and CDR2 (MGHRA, YSYEKL) derive from the germline V gene. The library relied on 5' RACE. The data were produced on a NextSeq 500. To allow correction of PCR and sequencing errors, the TCR library protocol tagged every TCR cDNA molecule with a unique molecular identifier. In the original analysis: TCR identification, UMI-based error correction and CDR3 extraction were all carried out with Decombinator tools. Expanded TCRs were defined as those above a frequency of 2 per 1,000, corresponding to the top 1% of the tumor frequency distribution. Expanded tumor TCRs were classed as regional if statistically deemed absent (corrected P<0.05) from at least one tumor region, otherwise ubiquitous. Rényi diversity was computed with the R vegan package after subsampling each repertoire 100 times to 5,000 TCRs. CDR3 similarity networks were built from amino acid triplet string-kernel similarity, connecting CDR3s with pairwise similarity above 0.82. The raw public reads went through TCRdb reprocessing: fastp at Q25, MiXCR clone calling, in-frame beta chains kept. Identical CDR3 proteins give one entry, which carries the most common genes and DNA. TCRdb, not the authors, supplied the V and J calls. A total of 100,000 to 110,000 distinct CDR3 sequences appear in this sample, about 4.4% of them only once. The ten top clones hold over 20% of the sample.

In this sample, this clonotype turned up many times. Its recognized antigen is unknown. No much larger clonotype is one base removed from it; base qualities were not supplied. In light of the paper, this sample's time point label describes: sample taken at primary tumor resection. The donors were 70 or so patients from the lung TRACERx cohort who had early-stage, untreated non-small cell lung cancer. For TCR sequencing, whole RNA was extracted from tumor and nontumor lung tissue, or from cryopreserved PBMC samples, and no cell sorting was done. A patient was chosen for TCR sequencing only when enough RNA was available from at least two tumor regions. Tumor and adjacent nontumor lung specimens were reviewed by a lung pathologist before selection.

Source: lung tumor tissue, taken at surgery. The chain employs TRBV4-1 and TRBJ2-3; TRBD1 could be the D gene, as 5 bases match. This receptor was identified in a male donor with early-stage non-small cell lung cancer. In nucleotide form, the sequence is TGCGCCAGCAGCCATGGGGCGTGGGCAGATACGCAGTATTTT. This translates into CASSHGAWADTQYF.